What follows are 17 T cell receptor beta chains derived from one specimen sequenced in a study of T cells in Graves' hyperthyroidism and ophthalmopathy. Amplification yielded TCR beta CDR3 regions, with RNA transcripts as the source. Initially, a first-round RT-PCR of the TCR CDR3 employed the HTBI primer set. TCRdb called the multiplex PCR reads again in MiXCR, with one record for every CDR3 protein. The sample has about 740,000 distinct CDR3 sequences, 12% to 15% seen once. The material sequenced was blood. Every receptor here comes from a young woman with Graves' hyperthyroidism.

The table lists this clonotype with a few counts. The chain carries TRBV6-1 and TRBJ1-1; D is unresolved. Per the germline V gene, CDR1 is MNHNS and CDR2 is SASEGT. The CDR3 length is 13 residues. Trimming removed 5 bases from V and 5 bases from J, with 12 bases in between. The CDR3 spells CASSSVSVTEAFF. In DNA form, the CDR3 reads TGTGCCAGCAGTTCTGTTTCAGTTACTGAAGCTTTCTTT.

This clonotype appeared a few times. The chain couples TRBV20-1 to TRBJ2-5; D remains unclear. This CDR3 comprises 14 residues. Deletions cut 4 bases from V and 2 bases from J, with 14 bases between. CDR1 and CDR2 (germline): DFQATT, SNEGSKA (reference sequence). This chain's CDR3 is CSAKASFTQETQYF. DNA of the CDR3: TGCAGTGCTAAGGCGTCCTTCACACAAGAGACCCAGTACTTC.

This clonotype has more than one count but fewer than ten. V usage is TRBV24-1 and J usage is TRBJ2-2; 8 bases are a match to TRBD1. The CDR3 runs 14 residues. Germline V gives CDR1 KGHDR, CDR2 SFDVKD. V was clipped by 4 bases and J by 6 bases; unmatched bases: 3. The DNA of the CDR3 is TGTGCCACCAGTGACATACAGGGGGCCGGGGAGCTGTTTTTT. Translation: CATSDIQGAGELFF.

Here the CDR3 reads CASSKVNPGRLNQPQHF. DNA for the CDR3: TGTGCCAGTAGTAAAGTAAACCCCGGACGGTTGAATCAGCCCCAGCATTTT. This chain links TRBV19 with TRBJ1-5; D not resolved. CDR1 and CDR2 (germline): LNHDA, SQIVND (reference sequence). CDR3 length: 17 amino acids. V was cut by 4 bases and J by 4 bases, with 20 bases left in between.

Remarks on this clonotype: A read error may account for a junction end that differs from germline. The J gene is TRBJ1-5, the V gene TRBV4-1, with 7 positions matching TRBD1. From germline, CDR1 is MGHRA and CDR2 YSYEKL. CDR3 size: 13 residues. CDR3 sequence: CASNQGQDQPQHF. The CDR3 nucleotides read TGCGCCAGCAACCAAGGACAGGATCAGCCCCAGCATTTT.

This clonotype was counted only a few times. Here the CDR3 DNA reads TGCAGTGCTAGAGATAGCAGTTTAACCTACGAGCAGTACTTC. Amino acids: CSARDSSLTYEQYF. This chain links TRBV20-1 with TRBJ2-7; D gene uncertain. Germline CDR1 and CDR2: DFQATT and SNEGSKA (reference sequence). There are 14 residues in the CDR3. Trimming took 0 bases from V and 2 from J, leaving 11 bases between them.

This clonotype was observed at least ten times. V usage is TRBV7-9 and J usage is TRBJ2-2; no firm D call. The germline gives CDR1 SEHNR, CDR2 FQNEAQ (reference sequence). The CDR3 loop spans 13 amino acids. Trimming took 3 bases from V and 7 from J, leaving 9 bases between them. The CDR3, as DNA: TGTGCCAGCAGCTTTCCCCGAGGCGGGGAGCTGTTTTTT. Translated, it gives CASSFPRGGELFF.

Only a few counts were recorded for this clonotype. The CDR3 spells CASSRGLAGGSYNEQFF. Written as DNA, the CDR3 is TGTGCCAGCAGCCGGGGACTAGCGGGAGGAAGCTACAATGAGCAGTTCTTC. The V gene is TRBV2, the J gene TRBJ2-1; 15 bases agree with TRBD2. With V trimmed by 6 bases and J by 3 bases, 6 bases remained unmatched. This CDR3 region has 17 residues. CDR1 is SNHLY and CDR2 is FYNNEI in the germline V gene.

This clonotype was found many times. The CDR3 sequence: CASSTTSGTDTQYF. As DNA, the CDR3 is TGTGCCAGCAGCACGACTAGCGGCACAGATACGCAGTATTTT. The chain is built from TRBV7-9 and TRBJ2-3; 8 bases line up with TRBD2. V lost 5 bases to trimming and J lost 1 base; unmatched junction nucleotides: 2. The germline V gene has CDR1 SEHNR and CDR2 FQNEAQ (reference sequence). The CDR3 is 14 amino acids. Full variable domain (remainder filled in from reference TRBV7-9 and TRBJ2-3): DTGVSQNPRHKITKRGQNVTFRCDPISEHNRLYWYRQTLGQGPEFLTYFQNEAQLEKSRLLSDRFSAERPKGSFSTLEIQRTEQGDSAMYLCASSTTSGTDTQYFGPGTRLTVL.

In this sample, this clonotype turned up many times. The V gene is TRBV11-2, the J gene TRBJ2-7; 15 nucleotides agree with TRBD2. J gave up 2 bases and V 3 bases, and 8 bases lay outside the gene matches. The CDR3 runs to 18 residues. Per germline, CDR1 SGHAT and CDR2 FQNNGV. The CDR3 DNA follows: TGTGCCAGCAGCTTCCGCGGGACTAGCGGGAGGATGACCTACGAGCAGTACTTC. Translated: CASSFRGTSGRMTYEQYF. Full variable domain (outside the CDR3, taken from reference TRBV11-2 and TRBJ2-7): EAGVAQSPRYKIIEKRQSVAFWCNPISGHATLYWYQQILGQGPKLLIQFQNNGVVDDSQLPKDRFSAERLKGVDSTLKIQPAKLEDSAVYLCASSFRGTSGRMTYEQYFGPGTRLTVT.

This clonotype was seen ten or more times. V usage is TRBV29-1 and J usage is TRBJ2-1, with a tentative D call TRBD2 (5 bases). CDR1 is SQVTM, CDR2 ANQGSEA, per germline. The CDR3 sequence is 13 residues long. V was cut by 7 bases and J by 4 bases, with 14 bases left in between. CDR3 in DNA: TGCAGCGCCCATCCTACTAGTTACAATGAGCAGTTCTTC. Encoded protein: CSAHPTSYNEQFF.

This clonotype was seen ten or more times. The chain carries TRBV11-1 and TRBJ2-3; 8 nucleotides line up with TRBD1. The CDR3 has 14 amino acids. V lost 5 bases, J lost 7 bases, and 8 bases stayed unmatched. The germline V gene has CDR1 SGHAT and CDR2 FQDESV (reference sequence). CDR3 loop: CASSRTGSKHTQYF. The CDR3, as DNA: TGTGCCAGCAGCCGGACAGGGTCGAAGCATACGCAGTATTTT.

This clonotype was observed a single time. The chain recombines TRBV4-2 with TRBJ2-2, with 7 bases identical to TRBD2. CDR1 and CDR2 (germline): LGHNA, YNFKEQ. Trimming removed 0 bases from V and 0 bases from J; junction bases left unmatched: 4. The CDR3 has 17 residues. The DNA for the CDR3 is TGTGCCAGCAGCCAAGATGGAGCGGGATCGAACACCGGGGAGCTGTTTTTT. It yields the protein CASSQDGAGSNTGELFF.

This clonotype came up many times. This chain connects TRBV11-2 to TRBJ1-2; D is perhaps TRBD1 (5 bases). The CDR3 is made up of 14 amino acids. V shed 5 bases and J shed 8 bases, with 18 bases lying between them. In germline, CDR1 is SGHAT, CDR2 FQNNGV. CDR3 residues: CASSGGTATRGYTF. The CDR3 DNA follows: TGTGCCAGCAGCGGGGGGACGGCAACCAGGGGCTACACCTTC. Supplemented by reference TRBV11-2 and TRBJ1-2, the full variable domain reads EAGVAQSPRYKIIEKRQSVAFWCNPISGHATLYWYQQILGQGPKLLIQFQNNGVVDDSQLPKDRFSAERLKGVDSTLKIQPAKLEDSAVYLCASSGGTATRGYTFGSGTRLTVV.

This clonotype was found many times. The chain couples TRBV24-1 to TRBJ1-2; unclear D gene. The germline gives CDR1 KGHDR, CDR2 SFDVKD. The CDR3 sequence is 14 residues long. Deletions cut 4 bases from V and 7 bases from J, with 15 bases between. DNA for the CDR3: TGTGCCACCAGTGACCCGGCCCTAGGACGTGGCTACACCTTC. Amino acid sequence: CATSDPALGRGYTF.

This clonotype was recorded at least ten times. The rearrangement links TRBV27 to TRBJ2-5; weak D call: TRBD1 (5 bases). Trimming cost V 6 bases and J 4 bases, with 15 bases left between them. This CDR3 has 14 amino acids. The V gene's germline CDR1 is MNHEY and CDR2 SMNVEV (reference sequence). CDR3 DNA sequence: TGTGCCAGCAGCCTCCTAGGGGTTCGAGAGACCCAGTACTTC. Protein product: CASSLLGVRETQYF.

V gene TRBV6-6 combines with J gene TRBJ2-2; D call uncertain. In germline, CDR1 is MNHNY, CDR2 SVGAGI (reference sequence). This CDR3 spans 18 amino acids. Trimming pared 0 bases from V and 0 bases from J, leaving 14 bases between. The CDR3: CASSYSSVVHSNTGELFF. Here the CDR3 DNA reads TGTGCCAGCAGTTACTCGTCTGTGGTTCACTCGAACACCGGGGAGCTGTTTTTT.